The 29 T cell receptor beta chains given below trace back to one sample, sequenced in a study of blood T cell repertoires in COVID-19. Using immunoSEQ multiplex PCR, the repertoire was profiled, and TCRdb retains in-frame clones only, with some absent. In the table there are roughly 430,000 clones, approximately 91% of which are singletons. The source material was PBMCs or T cells enriched from blood (not recorded which). Every receptor here comes from a woman aged 18-30 years who had been exposed to COVID-19.

This rearrangement joins TRBV10-3 to TRBJ2-1, with a possible D match to TRBD2 (6 bases). Germline lookup yields CDR1 ENHRY and CDR2 SYGVKD. Between the trimmed V and J ends, which lost 7 bases and 10 bases, there was a span of 14 bases. This CDR3 comprises 12 residues. CDR3 in DNA: TGTGCCATCACTGGAAGCGGAGGGGAGCAGTTCTTC. Translating it yields CAITGSGGEQFF.

The V and J genes are TRBV5-1 and TRBJ1-2; maybe TRBD1 (6 bases). The V and J ends lost 4 bases and 4 bases respectively, with 26 bases between them. The CDR3 contains 18 residues. In germline, CDR1 is SGHRS, CDR2 YFSETQ. The DNA of the CDR3 is TGCGCCAGCAGCGTTGGTCAATCAACGCAGGGGCGCGGCTATGGCTACACCTTC. Encoded protein: CASSVGQSTQGRGYGYTF.

This chain connects TRBV28 to TRBJ1-1; 7 nucleotides line up with TRBD1. CDR1 is MDHEN, CDR2 SYDVKM, per germline. This CDR3 is 14 amino acids long. V shed 5 bases, J shed 4 bases, and the junction held 7 bases outside the gene matches. Written as DNA, the CDR3 is TGTGCCAGCAGTGGACACAGGGGAGGCACTGAAGCTTTCTTT. Translating it yields CASSGHRGGTEAFF.

The J gene is TRBJ2-1, the V gene TRBV6-5, with 8 bases matching TRBD1. V was clipped by 4 bases and J by 8 bases; unmatched bases: 10. Looked up from germline, CDR1 is MNHEY and CDR2 is SVGAGI. CDR3 length equals 15 residues. The CDR3 here is CASSSLRGQGDEQFF. The CDR3 DNA sequence: TGTGCCAGCAGTTCGCTACGCGGACAGGGCGATGAGCAGTTCTTC.

The chain carries TRBV6-5 and TRBJ1-3; D perhaps matches TRBD1 (5 bases). The CDR3 extends over 14 amino acids. V lost 5 bases, J lost 1 base, and 9 bases lay in between. Germline V gene data show CDR1 as MNHEY and CDR2 as SVGAGI. The CDR3 DNA reads TGTGCCAGCAGTACCGACAGATCTGGAAACACCATATATTTT. It is translated as CASSTDRSGNTIYF.

The chain recombines TRBV18 with TRBJ1-5, with TRBD1 identical over 11 bases. The V gene end was trimmed by 3 bases and the J gene end by 7 bases; junction bases not matched to a gene: 5. The CDR3 is 15 amino acids. Germline V CDR1 and CDR2: KGHSH, LQKENI. CDR3 DNA: TGTGCCAGCTCACCGGGACAGGGGGACAAACAGCCCCAGCATTTT. Amino acids: CASSPGQGDKQPQHF.

In DNA form, the CDR3 reads TGTGCCAGCAGTTACTCGACGACAGGAAACTACGAGCAGTACTTC. Amino acids: CASSYSTTGNYEQYF. This chain links TRBV6-5 with TRBJ2-7, with D possibly matching TRBD1 (6 bases). Trimming took 0 bases from V and 3 from J, leaving 12 bases between them. CDR3 length: 15 amino acids. Germline V CDR1 and CDR2: MNHEY, SVGAGI.

The J gene is TRBJ1-1, the V gene TRBV7-9; 7 bases map to TRBD1. J gave up 2 bases and V 4 bases, and 7 bases lay outside the gene matches. The CDR3 runs 15 residues. Per germline, CDR1 SEHNR and CDR2 FQNEAQ (reference sequence). In DNA, the CDR3 is TGTGCCAGCAGCTCCCAGACAGGGATTAACACTGAAGCTTTCTTT. Translation gives CASSSQTGINTEAFF. Full variable domain (missing parts from reference TRBV7-9 and TRBJ1-1): DTGVSQNPRHKITKRGQNVTFRCDPISEHNRLYWYRQTLGQGPEFLTYFQNEAQLEKSRLLSDRFSAERPKGSFSTLEIQRTEQGDSAMYLCASSSQTGINTEAFFGQGTRLTVV.

This clone was recorded once. The chain uses TRBV6-5 and TRBJ2-7; 7 bases agree with TRBD1. J gave up 2 bases and V 0 bases, and 4 bases lay outside the gene matches. From germline, CDR1 is MNHEY and CDR2 SVGAGI. The CDR3 covers 15 residues. DNA of the CDR3: TGTGCCAGCAGTTACTCGGGCCAGGGGGCCTACGAGCAGTACTTC. This codes for CASSYSGQGAYEQYF.

The CDR3 protein is CASSSTSSSAEAFF. The CDR3 DNA sequence: TGCGCCAGCAGCTCTACCTCCTCAAGTGCTGAAGCTTTCTTT. J is TRBJ1-1 and V is TRBV10-1; no clear D. The germline V and J ends were trimmed by 6 bases and 6 bases, with 17 bases remaining between them. The CDR3 consists of 14 residues. CDR1 WNHNN and CDR2 SYGVQD come from the germline V gene (reference sequence).

This clone was seen just once. This rearrangement joins TRBV28 to TRBJ2-5, with 8 positions matching TRBD2. The V gene end was trimmed by 4 bases and the J gene end by 1 base; junction bases not matched to a gene: 5. CDR1 MDHEN and CDR2 SYDVKM come from the germline V gene. The CDR3 has 15 residues. The CDR3 is CASSSRTSLQETQYF. DNA of the CDR3: TGTGCCAGCAGTTCACGGACTAGCCTCCAAGAGACCCAGTACTTC.

In DNA, the CDR3 is TGTGCCAGCTCACTGGGACTAGCGGGGGGTCATGAGCAGTTCTTC. Its translation: CASSLGLAGGHEQFF. The rearrangement links TRBV18 to TRBJ2-1; the match to TRBD2 covers 15 bases. The CDR3 runs to 15 residues. The V and J ends lost 4 bases and 8 bases, in that order; junction bases with no gene match: 3. Germline lookup yields CDR1 KGHSH and CDR2 LQKENI. The variable domain in full, with the rest retrieved from reference TRBV18 and TRBJ2-1, is NAGVMQNPRHLVRRRGQEARLRCSPMKGHSHVYWYRQLPEEGLKFMVYLQKENIIDESGMPKERFSAEFPKEGPSILRIQQVVRGDSAAYFCASSLGLAGGHEQFFGPGTRLTVL.

The chain carries TRBV6-5 and TRBJ1-4; possible D gene TRBD1, 6 bases. The CDR3 covers 15 residues. Germline V CDR1 and CDR2: MNHEY, SVGAGI. The V end lost 5 bases, the J end lost 5 bases, and 15 bases lay between the germline ends. CDR3 sequence reads: CASSQSTGRNEKLFF. The CDR3 DNA follows: TGTGCCAGCAGTCAATCGACAGGAAGAAATGAAAAACTGTTTTTT.

J is TRBJ2-6 and V is TRBV28; no clear D gene. CDR3 size: 14 residues. With 10 bases removed from V and 3 bases from J, the gap between germline ends came to 13 bases. The germline CDR1 and CDR2 sequences are MDHEN and SYDVKM. The chain's CDR3 is CATNSQVGANVLTF. DNA of the CDR3: TGTGCCACGAATTCGCAGGTTGGGGCCAACGTCCTGACTTTC.

The rearrangement joins TRBV4-3 to TRBJ1-5; tentative D call: TRBD1 (6 bases). Germline V gives CDR1 LGHNA, CDR2 YSLEER. This CDR3 has 16 amino acids. V dropped 0 bases and J dropped 9 bases, with 18 bases sitting between them. CDR3 residues: CASSQEGWTGGSPQHF. The DNA of the CDR3 is TGCGCCAGCAGCCAAGAAGGGTGGACGGGGGGCTCGCCCCAGCATTTT.

This clone appeared once. The rearrangement joins TRBV28 to TRBJ1-5; 8 bases are a match to TRBD1. V shed 5 bases, J shed 0 bases, and the junction held 6 bases outside the gene matches. This CDR3 is built from 16 residues. Per the germline V gene, CDR1 is MDHEN and CDR2 is SYDVKM. The CDR3 reads CASSPGGAYSNQPQHF. As DNA, the CDR3 is TGTGCCAGCAGTCCAGGGGGCGCCTATAGCAATCAGCCCCAGCATTTT.

This chain connects TRBV6-4 to TRBJ2-1; 9 bases agree with TRBD2. The germline gives CDR1 MRHNA, CDR2 SNTAGT. The CDR3 covers 15 residues. V was clipped by 4 bases and J by 5 bases; unmatched bases: 6. The CDR3 protein is CASSVSGTSHNEQFF. The CDR3 coding sequence is TGTGCCAGCAGTGTTTCCGGGACTAGCCACAATGAGCAGTTCTTC.

The chain recombines TRBV28 with TRBJ1-5, with TRBD1 identical over 7 bases. Losses at the gene ends were 2 bases for V and 7 bases for J; bases not matched to a gene: 5. CDR1 and CDR2 (germline): MDHEN, SYDVKM. This CDR3 is 14 amino acids long. The CDR3 region has the DNA TGTGCCAGCAGTTTAGAGGGGGCTCTCCAGCCCCAGCATTTT. This encodes CASSLEGALQPQHF.

The chain uses TRBV4-2 and TRBJ2-1; 10 nucleotides match TRBD2. The J segment lost 11 bases and the V segment lost 1 base, leaving 11 bases of the junction unmatched. The CDR3 length is 16 residues. Per germline, CDR1 LGHNA and CDR2 YNFKEQ. Here the CDR3 reads CASSQGNSGRDMKQFF. The CDR3 DNA is TGTGCCAGCAGCCAAGGGAACAGCGGGAGGGACATGAAGCAGTTCTTC.

The chain employs TRBV6-6 and TRBJ1-5, with 10 bases that match TRBD1. V trimming: 5 bases; J trimming: 1 base; junction bases outside the gene matches: 5. Germline V gene data show CDR1 as MNHNY and CDR2 as SVGAGI (reference sequence). The CDR3 length is 16 residues. Here the CDR3 reads CASSRGDRGSNQPQHF. In DNA form, the CDR3 reads TGTGCCAGCAGTCGAGGGGACAGGGGAAGCAATCAGCCCCAGCATTTT.

J is TRBJ1-2 and V is TRBV6-5; D uncertain. Germline CDR1 MNHEY, CDR2 SVGAGI. V lost 2 bases to trimming and J lost 11 bases, with 12 bases between them. The CDR3 sequence is 12 residues long. The CDR3 is CASSYQAPGYTF. In DNA form, the CDR3 reads TGTGCCAGCAGTTACCAGGCTCCGGGGTACACCTTC.

CDR3 loop: CASKRGTESNTGELFF. DNA for the CDR3: TGTGCCTCAAAACGTGGGACAGAGTCGAACACCGGGGAGCTGTTTTTT. The V call is TRBV19, the J call TRBJ2-2; 7 bases map to TRBD1. V lost 11 bases, J lost 0 bases, and 12 bases stayed unmatched. The CDR3 contains 16 residues. CDR1 is LNHDA, CDR2 SQIVND, per germline (reference sequence).

The rearrangement joins TRBV27 to TRBJ2-2; 9 bases agree with TRBD2. CDR1 is MNHEY, CDR2 SMNVEV, per germline (reference sequence). The CDR3 runs 17 residues. The trim removed 3 bases at V and 6 bases at J, leaving 11 bases unmatched. The CDR3 DNA follows: TGTGCCAGCAGTTTCCTGGGGGTAGCGGGAGTCTCCGGGGAGCTGTTTTTT. It encodes CASSFLGVAGVSGELFF.

The CDR3 spells CASGLQGATTEAFF. The DNA for the CDR3 is TGTGCTAGTGGTTTGCAGGGGGCGACCACTGAAGCTTTCTTT. The chain is built from TRBV12-5 and TRBJ1-1; TRBD1 agrees at 8 bases. The CDR3 consists of 14 residues. The V gene's germline CDR1 is LGHNT and CDR2 FRNRAP. The V segment lost 2 bases and the J segment 4 bases; nucleotides outside the gene matches: 3.

This clone was counted a few times. V gene TRBV29-1 combines with J gene TRBJ1-4, with 8 bases that match TRBD1. The CDR3 runs to 13 residues. V shed 6 bases and J 5 bases; nucleotides not matched to a gene: 5. CDR1 SQVTM and CDR2 ANQGSEA come from the germline V gene. DNA of the CDR3: TGCAGCGTACTCAGGGGGCTCAATGAAAAACTGTTTTTT. It encodes CSVLRGLNEKLFF.

This clone was picked up one time. This chain connects TRBV4-1 to TRBJ2-5, with 10 bases lining up with TRBD2. The germline V gene encodes CDR1 MGHRA and CDR2 YSYEKL. The trim removed 4 bases at V and 1 base at J, leaving 9 bases unmatched. This CDR3 is 17 amino acids long. CDR3 sequence reads: CASSPGGLAGVQETQYF. The CDR3 DNA sequence: TGCGCCAGCAGCCCCGGAGGGCTAGCGGGGGTCCAAGAGACCCAGTACTTC.

V usage is TRBV6-5 and J usage is TRBJ2-5; D might be TRBD2 (5 bases). Trimming stripped 6 bases from V and 4 bases from J, with 15 bases between. The CDR3 covers 14 residues. Germline V gene data show CDR1 as MNHEY and CDR2 as SVGAGI. CDR3 nucleotide sequence: TGTGCCAGCAGCGCCCAAGAGGGCCGAGAGACCCAGTACTTC. Translating it yields CASSAQEGRETQYF.

This chain connects TRBV6-5 to TRBJ1-6, with D possibly matching TRBD1 (6 bases). Germline CDR1 MNHEY, CDR2 SVGAGI. The CDR3 totals 15 residues. V was clipped by 0 bases and J by 7 bases, with 10 bases between them. The CDR3 coding sequence is TGTGCCAGCAGTTACTCGCCAGGGGCGAATTCACCCCTCCACTTT. Translated: CASSYSPGANSPLHF.

The chain has TRBV7-9 and TRBJ1-1, with D maybe TRBD1 (5 bases). With 3 bases removed from V and 1 base from J, the gap between germline ends came to 18 bases. The CDR3 contains 17 residues. CDR1 and CDR2 (germline): SEHNR, FQNEAQ (reference sequence). The CDR3 nucleotides are TGTGCCAGCAGCTTGCTGGGGGGGACCACTCCGAACACTGAAGCTTTCTTT. Its translation: CASSLLGGTTPNTEAFF.